The 26 T cell receptor beta chains given below trace back to one sample, sequenced in a study of blood T cell repertoires in COVID-19. The table came from immunoSEQ multiplex PCR; TCRdb's copy has only in-frame clones and leaves some out. The sample shows about 250,000 clones, more than 75% of them seen only once. The sequenced material came from PBMCs or T cells enriched from blood (not recorded which). Receptor source: a man younger than 30 who had recovered from COVID-19.

V gene TRBV3-1 (or the pseudogene TRBV3-2) combines with J gene TRBJ2-1; 7 bases fit TRBD2. Germline V gives CDR1 LGHDT, CDR2 YNNKEL (reference sequence). The length of the CDR3 is 19 residues. The V segment lost 0 bases and the J segment 0 bases; nucleotides outside the gene matches: 11. The CDR3 reads CASSQEAGGLADSYNEQFF. The CDR3 region has the DNA TGTGCCAGCAGCCAAGAAGCCGGAGGGCTAGCGGACTCCTACAATGAGCAGTTCTTC.

This clone was found once. This chain uses TRBV23-1 with TRBJ1-1, with a tentative D call TRBD1 (5 bases). TRBV23-1 has ORF status, its function being uncertain. This CDR3 is 19 amino acids long. Trimming shortened V by 0 bases and J by 2 bases, and 22 bases separated the two germline ends. CDR3 in amino acids: CASSQSGIPGGAANTEAFF. DNA for the CDR3: TGCGCCAGCAGTCAATCGGGGATCCCCGGCGGGGCAGCCAACACTGAAGCTTTCTTT.

The gene calls are TRBV30 and TRBJ1-1; 8 nucleotides align to TRBD1. The CDR3 totals 14 residues. V was pared by 4 bases and J by 3 bases, with 7 bases of the junction left unmatched. Germline assignment: CDR1 GTSNPN and CDR2 SVGIG (reference sequence). Written as DNA, the CDR3 is TGTGCCTGGATTGCGGCAGGGGGCTACACTGAAGCTTTCTTT. This gives the protein CAWIAAGGYTEAFF.

The chain joins TRBV11-2 to TRBJ1-2; 7 bases map to TRBD1. This CDR3 spans 13 amino acids. Germline CDR1 and CDR2: SGHAT and FQNNGV. V lost 2 bases and J lost 8; bases outside the gene matches: 5. DNA for the CDR3: TGTGCCAGCAGCTTAAGACAGGGATACGGCTACACCTTC. Amino acids: CASSLRQGYGYTF.

The V gene is TRBV7-2, the J gene TRBJ2-4; D is perhaps TRBD2 (5 bases). The CDR3 contains 14 residues. Germline V lookup: CDR1 SGHTA, CDR2 FQGNSA. Trimming cost V 5 bases and J 2 bases, with 10 bases left between them. The CDR3 protein is CASSPSYSKNIQYF. CDR3 DNA: TGTGCCAGCAGCCCTAGCTATTCCAAAAACATTCAGTACTTC. The full variable domain, with the rest looked up from reference TRBV7-2 and TRBJ2-4, is GAGVSQSPSNKVTEKGKDVELRCDPISGHTALYWYRQSLGQGLEFLIYFQGNSAPDKSGLPSDRFSAERTGGSVSTLTIQRTQQEDSAVYLCASSPSYSKNIQYFGAGTRLSVL.

This chain uses TRBV7-8 with TRBJ1-1; 7 positions agree with TRBD1. CDR1 and CDR2 from the germline V gene are SGHVS and FQNEAQ. V was pared by 1 base and J by 6 bases, with 5 bases of the junction left unmatched. The CDR3 covers 14 residues. Here the CDR3 reads CASSLDHQGAEAFF. The CDR3 region has the DNA TGTGCCAGCAGCTTAGATCACCAGGGGGCTGAAGCTTTCTTT.

This chain joins TRBV15 and TRBJ1-3, with D possibly matching TRBD1 (6 bases). Germline CDR1 and CDR2: LNHNV and YYDKDF (reference sequence). The CDR3 length is 13 residues. The V end lost 8 bases, the J end lost 0 bases, and 8 bases lay between the germline ends. This CDR3 is CATAQGSGNTIYF. CDR3 in DNA: TGTGCCACCGCACAGGGCTCTGGAAACACCATATATTTT.

This rearrangement joins TRBV27 to TRBJ2-2; D may be TRBD1 (7 bases). The CDR3 totals 16 residues. V was shortened by 2 bases and J by 5 bases, with 15 bases between the two germline ends. Germline CDR1 reads MNHEY; CDR2 reads SMNVEV (reference sequence). In DNA, the CDR3 is TGTGCCAGCAGTTTAATGGGGGGACAGCCGACCGGGGAGCTGTTTTTT. Translation gives CASSLMGGQPTGELFF.

The CDR3 nucleotides read TGTGCCAGTAGCCTGGGGGGATGGGATCAGCCCCAGCATTTT. It is translated as CASSLGGWDQPQHF. The chain uses TRBV27 and TRBJ1-5, with D tentatively TRBD1 (5 bases). Germline CDR1 is MNHEY and CDR2 is SMNVEV (reference sequence). The CDR3 totals 14 residues. Trimming took 9 bases from V and 5 from J, leaving 17 bases between them.

The rearrangement uses TRBV29-1 and TRBJ2-1; 11 bases fit TRBD2. V gave up 1 base and J gave up 7 bases; unmatched junction bases: 9. The length of the CDR3 is 16 residues. Looked up from germline, CDR1 is SQVTM and CDR2 is ANQGSEA. In DNA form, the CDR3 reads TGCAGCGTTGAAGGAGTACTAGCGGGAGTTGGTAATGAGCAGTTCTTC. This gives the protein CSVEGVLAGVGNEQFF.

J is TRBJ1-2 and V is TRBV11-2; weak D call: TRBD1 (5 bases). Per the germline V gene, CDR1 is SGHAT and CDR2 is FQNNGV. Trimming took 1 base from V and 0 from J, leaving 21 bases between them. The CDR3 length is 19 residues. The CDR3 DNA sequence: TGTGCCAGCAGCTTAGGCTTCAGTCAGGGTGCCCCCACTAACTATGGCTACACCTTC. Residues: CASSLGFSQGAPTNYGYTF.

J is TRBJ2-1 and V is TRBV5-1, with 9 bases matching TRBD2. V shed 2 bases, J shed 3 bases, and the junction held 0 bases outside the gene matches. The CDR3 runs to 14 residues. Germline CDR1 reads SGHRS; CDR2 reads YFSETQ. In nucleotides, the CDR3 is TGCGCCAGCAGCTTTAGCGGGAGCTACAATGAGCAGTTCTTC. Translated: CASSFSGSYNEQFF.

For this clone: The limits of the CDR3 on the DNA are not certain, so only TCRdb's listed CDR3 is given. This chain joins TRBV6-5 and TRBJ1-1. Inclusive of both ends, the CDR3 amounts to 15 amino acids. Germline assignment: CDR1 MNHEY and CDR2 SVGAGI. The CDR3 here is CASMFGNGMNTEAFF.

The CDR3 reads CATWTTLYQETQYF. CDR3 sequence (DNA): TGTGCCACCTGGACAACCCTGTACCAAGAGACCCAGTACTTC. The chain is built from TRBV6-6 and TRBJ2-5; TRBD1 might be the D (5 bases). V lost 10 bases and J 0 bases, leaving 15 bases between the germline ends. There are 14 residues in the CDR3. Per the germline V gene, CDR1 is MNHNY and CDR2 is SVGAGI (reference sequence).

J is TRBJ1-1 and V is TRBV18, with 9 bases fitting TRBD1. Trimming took 2 bases from V and 1 from J; bases not matched to a gene: 5. The CDR3 totals 16 residues. CDR1 and CDR2 (germline): KGHSH, LQKENI. The CDR3: CASSPRGTGPNTEAFF. The CDR3 DNA sequence: TGTGCCAGCTCACCAAGAGGGACAGGGCCGAACACTGAAGCTTTCTTT.

The chain is built from TRBV5-4 and TRBJ2-7, with 8 bases identical to TRBD2. Trimming took 0 bases from V and 5 from J; bases not matched to a gene: 10. Germline CDR1 reads SGHNT; CDR2 reads YYREEE (reference sequence). This CDR3 region has 16 residues. Here the CDR3 reads CASSLAGGSRGHEQYF. In nucleotides, the CDR3 is TGTGCCAGCAGCTTGGCGGGGGGGAGCAGGGGACACGAGCAGTACTTC.

This clone occurred a few times. V and J are TRBV5-1 and TRBJ2-7; 13 nucleotides agree with TRBD2. The V gene's germline CDR1 is SGHRS and CDR2 YFSETQ. V was clipped by 0 bases and J by 0 bases; unmatched bases: 3. The CDR3 spans 17 residues. The DNA of the CDR3 is TGCGCCAGCAGCTTGGCACTAGCGGGAGGGAGCTCCTACGAGCAGTACTTC. This translates into CASSLALAGGSSYEQYF.

CDR3 residues: CASSISGLAGVETQYF. The CDR3 nucleotides are TGTGCCAGCAGCATATCGGGACTAGCGGGAGTTGAGACCCAGTACTTC. The chain combines TRBV7-3 with TRBJ2-5; 14 bases align to TRBD2. CDR3 length: 16 residues. The V gene's germline CDR1 is SGHTA and CDR2 FQGTGA. After removal of 5 bases from V and 5 bases from J, the junction contained 7 bases not matched to a gene.

This clone was counted a few times. The chain combines TRBV19 with TRBJ1-4; 7 bases align to TRBD1. CDR3 length equals 13 residues. V gave up 4 bases and J gave up 6 bases; unmatched junction bases: 2. Germline V lookup: CDR1 LNHDA, CDR2 SQIVND (reference sequence). The CDR3 nucleotides read TGTGCCAGTAGTAAGGGACAGTATGAAAAACTGTTTTTT. As protein: CASSKGQYEKLFF.

This clone has a single count. The chain couples TRBV11-2 to TRBJ2-5; 7 nucleotides agree with TRBD1. Per germline, CDR1 SGHAT and CDR2 FQNNGV. The V segment lost 4 bases and the J segment 0 bases; nucleotides outside the gene matches: 11. The CDR3 is 17 residues long. CDR3 DNA sequence: TGTGCCAGCAGCTCGGACAGGCGGTCGGGGTACCAAGAGACCCAGTACTTC. As protein: CASSSDRRSGYQETQYF.

The chain is built from TRBV5-1 and TRBJ2-1; 9 bases are shared with TRBD1. Germline V gene data show CDR1 as SGHRS and CDR2 as YFSETQ. The CDR3 totals 16 residues. Unmatched junction bases numbered 10, after V lost 4 bases and J lost 5 bases. The CDR3 sequence is CASSGETGGGHNEQFF. In nucleotides, the CDR3 is TGCGCCAGCAGCGGAGAAACAGGGGGCGGCCACAATGAGCAGTTCTTC.

The chain has TRBV28 and TRBJ1-6; 10 nucleotides match TRBD1. Per the germline V gene, CDR1 is MDHEN and CDR2 is SYDVKM. The CDR3 length is 17 residues. J lost 8 bases, V lost 6 bases, and 13 bases had no gene match. The CDR3: CASRWPTGGPLDSPLHF. The CDR3 coding sequence is TGTGCCAGCAGATGGCCGACAGGGGGCCCGTTGGATTCACCCCTCCACTTT.

The chain carries TRBV28 and TRBJ1-2; D possibly corresponds to TRBD1 (5 bases). The V gene's germline CDR1 is MDHEN and CDR2 SYDVKM. CDR3 length: 14 residues. Trimming took off 5 bases at V and 7 bases at J, with 17 bases between the two ends. DNA for the CDR3: TGTGCCAGCAGTCTAGGTCAGGTTAGGGGTGGCTACACCTTC. It codes for CASSLGQVRGGYTF.

The genes are TRBV7-9 and TRBJ1-6; TRBD1 matches 7 bases. The V gene end was trimmed by 6 bases and the J gene end by 2 bases; junction bases not matched to a gene: 10. This CDR3 is 17 amino acids long. Germline assignment: CDR1 SEHNR and CDR2 FQNEAQ (reference sequence). The CDR3 DNA reads as TGTGCCAGCAGTGGCCAGGGACAGCTAACCTATAATTCACCCCTCCACTTT. This sequence encodes CASSGQGQLTYNSPLHF.

The chain employs TRBV5-1 and TRBJ1-1, with a possible D match to TRBD1 (5 bases). This CDR3 region has 15 residues. V was cut by 4 bases and J by 1 base, with 14 bases left in between. The V gene's germline CDR1 is SGHRS and CDR2 YFSETQ. The CDR3 region has the DNA TGCGCCAGCAGCCTGACGTCTACAGGGAACACTGAAGCTTTCTTT. It yields the protein CASSLTSTGNTEAFF.

This clone appeared a few times. The rearrangement joins TRBV6-1 to TRBJ2-5, with 7 positions matching TRBD1. The J segment lost 5 bases and the V segment lost 2 bases, leaving 11 bases of the junction unmatched. Germline-derived CDR1 and CDR2 are MNHNS and SASEGT. The CDR3 runs 16 residues. In nucleotides, the CDR3 is TGTGCCAGCAGTGAATTTTTCGGCACAGGGGTGGAGACCCAGTACTTC. The encoded protein is CASSEFFGTGVETQYF.